These 21 T cell receptor beta chains were sequenced from one sample in a study of blood T cell repertoires in COVID-19. Using immunoSEQ multiplex PCR, the repertoire was profiled, and TCRdb retains in-frame clones only, with some absent. The sample holds around 260,000 clones, 83% seen once. The sample comprised peripheral blood. The receptors here all came from a man between 60 and 75 years old who had recovered from COVID-19.

V is TRBV5-1 and J is TRBJ2-5, with a possible D match to TRBD2 (6 bases). This CDR3 has 16 residues. Germline CDR1 and CDR2: SGHRS and YFSETQ. Between the trimmed V and J ends, which lost 0 bases and 2 bases, there was a span of 14 bases. Here the CDR3 reads CASSLGAGTYQETQYF. The CDR3 bases are TGCGCCAGCAGCTTGGGGGCAGGGACTTATCAAGAGACCCAGTACTTC.

The chain is built from TRBV5-1 and TRBJ2-2; 7 nucleotides align to TRBD1. This CDR3 has 17 residues. Losses at the gene ends were 0 bases for V and 5 bases for J; bases not matched to a gene: 10. Germline V gene data show CDR1 as SGHRS and CDR2 as YFSETQ. CDR3 loop: CASSLARGNLGTGELFF. The CDR3 DNA reads TGCGCCAGCAGCTTGGCCAGGGGGAACCTAGGGACCGGGGAGCTGTTTTTT.

The chain joins TRBV19 to TRBJ2-1; 16 nucleotides line up with TRBD2. Germline CDR1 is LNHDA and CDR2 is SQIVND (reference sequence). Germline trimming cut 9 bases from V and 12 bases from J; bases unmatched to any gene: 14. The CDR3 sequence is 16 residues long. The CDR3 DNA reads TGTGCCAGCAAACCGGGACTAGCGGGGGGGACGGTCGGGCAGTTCTTC. It translates to CASKPGLAGGTVGQFF.

The chain has TRBV2 and TRBJ2-3, with 11 bases identical to TRBD2. The germline V gene encodes CDR1 SNHLY and CDR2 FYNNEI. This CDR3 region has 20 residues. The junction had 11 bases not matched to a gene; V was cut back by 0 bases and J by 0 bases. CDR3 loop: CASSEAVAGGLDASTDTQYF. DNA for the CDR3: TGTGCCAGCAGTGAAGCGGTAGCGGGAGGGCTTGACGCTAGCACAGATACGCAGTATTTT.

This clone was observed a single time. The V and J genes are TRBV7-2 and TRBJ2-1; D possibly corresponds to TRBD2 (5 bases). Trimming cost V 3 bases and J 4 bases, with 10 bases left between them. CDR3 size: 14 residues. CDR1 is SGHTA and CDR2 is FQGNSA in the germline V gene. The CDR3: CASSLRASYNEQFF. The CDR3 DNA sequence: TGTGCCAGCAGCTTGCGGGCTAGTTACAATGAGCAGTTCTTC.

The chain links TRBV4-2 to TRBJ1-4; TRBD1 might be the D (6 bases). Per the germline V gene, CDR1 is LGHNA and CDR2 is YNFKEQ. The CDR3 covers 16 residues. Trimming took off 1 base at V and 5 bases at J, with 14 bases between the two ends. The CDR3 reads CASSQGEQGYNEKLFF. CDR3 nucleotide sequence: TGTGCCAGCAGCCAAGGTGAACAGGGCTACAATGAAAAACTGTTTTTT.

The rearrangement uses TRBV6-5 and TRBJ1-1, with TRBD1 matching over 8 bases. V was clipped by 6 bases and J by 1 base; unmatched bases: 7. Germline V gene lookup returns CDR1 MNHEY and CDR2 SVGAGI. The CDR3 sequence is 15 residues long. The CDR3 loop reads CASRADRAGNTEAFF. CDR3 bases: TGTGCCAGCAGGGCGGACAGGGCGGGGAACACTGAAGCTTTCTTT.

The rearrangement links TRBV27 to TRBJ2-1, with D possibly matching TRBD2 (6 bases). Germline-derived CDR1 and CDR2 are MNHEY and SMNVEV (reference sequence). This CDR3 has 13 amino acids. The V and J ends lost 5 bases and 6 bases respectively, with 11 bases between them. The CDR3 nucleotides read TGTGCCAGCAGTAGAGGGGAGGCCAATGAGCAGTTCTTC. It translates to CASSRGEANEQFF.

The V and J genes are TRBV6-5 and TRBJ1-5, with no clear D. The CDR3 totals 14 residues. The V gene lost 7 bases and the J gene lost 0 bases, with 10 bases spanning the gap. CDR1 MNHEY and CDR2 SVGAGI come from the germline V gene. CDR3 protein: CASISRSSNQPQHF. DNA for the CDR3: TGTGCCAGCATAAGTAGGAGTAGCAATCAGCCCCAGCATTTT.

V gene TRBV3-1 (or the pseudogene TRBV3-2) combines with J gene TRBJ1-3, with a weak D call TRBD1 (5 bases). CDR3 length: 16 residues. Germline V gene data show CDR1 as LGHDT and CDR2 as YNNKEL (reference sequence). With 4 bases removed from V and 0 bases from J, the gap between germline ends came to 13 bases. This CDR3 reads CASSRTPGNSGNTIYF. CDR3 coding DNA: TGTGCCAGCAGCCGGACCCCAGGGAACTCTGGAAACACCATATATTTT.

This sequence joins TRBV3-1 (or the pseudogene TRBV3-2) and TRBJ2-7; D possibly corresponds to TRBD1 (6 bases). V dropped 5 bases and J dropped 4 bases, with 9 bases sitting between them. CDR1 and CDR2 from the germline V gene are LGHDT and YNNKEL (reference sequence). This CDR3 has 12 amino acids. CDR3 nucleotides: TGTGCCAGCAGCGAACAGGGATACGAGCAGTACTTC. Its protein product is CASSEQGYEQYF.

The chain links TRBV18 to TRBJ1-5; tentatively, D is TRBD1 (5 bases). V lost 2 bases, J lost 5 bases, and 10 bases lay in between. CDR1 and CDR2 (germline): KGHSH, LQKENI. This CDR3 is built from 14 residues. In DNA, the CDR3 is TGTGCCAGCTCACCATCTGGCAGGGATCAGCCCCAGCATTTT. Amino acid sequence: CASSPSGRDQPQHF.

The sample holds one count of this clone. The CDR3 spells CASSPGTANTEAFF. The CDR3 DNA sequence: TGTGCCAGCAGCCCCGGGACAGCGAACACTGAAGCTTTCTTT. This chain uses TRBV7-6 with TRBJ1-1; 7 bases align to TRBD1. This CDR3 spans 14 amino acids. With V trimmed by 5 bases and J by 1 base, 4 bases remained unmatched. Germline CDR1 and CDR2: SGHVS and FNYEAQ.

Here the CDR3 DNA reads TGTGCCAGCAGTCAGGGTCATCATGGCTACACCTTC. Protein: CASSQGHHGYTF. The rearrangement joins TRBV28 to TRBJ1-2; D possibly corresponds to TRBD1 (5 bases). The V end lost 5 bases, the J end lost 6 bases, and 10 bases lay between the germline ends. CDR3 length: 12 amino acids. Germline CDR1 is MDHEN and CDR2 is SYDVKM.

The chain uses TRBV30 and TRBJ2-2; D is possibly TRBD2 (5 bases). The CDR3 runs to 13 residues. Germline V gene lookup returns CDR1 GTSNPN and CDR2 SVGIG (reference sequence). V dropped 3 bases and J dropped 5 bases, with 10 bases sitting between them. The CDR3 reads CAWSLTRTGELFF. The CDR3 coding sequence is TGTGCCTGGAGCCTAACTAGGACCGGGGAGCTGTTTTTT.

The chain joins TRBV27 to TRBJ1-5; D is ambiguous. Germline V gene sequence: CDR1 MNHEY, CDR2 SMNVEV (reference sequence). CDR3 size: 14 residues. Trimming removed 5 bases from V and 1 base from J, with 9 bases in between. The CDR3 nucleotides read TGTGCCAGCAGTAACCACGGGAGCAATCAGCCCCAGCATTTT. Translated, it gives CASSNHGSNQPQHF.

This clone appeared once. The chain combines TRBV4-1 with TRBJ2-7, with no clear D. Germline V gene lookup returns CDR1 MGHRA and CDR2 YSYEKL. The CDR3 covers 15 residues. Trimming removed 1 base at V and 3 bases at J, with 13 bases between. DNA for the CDR3: TGCGCCAGCAGCCAAGGTAATTCCCCCCGCTACGAGCAGTACTTC. Its protein product is CASSQGNSPRYEQYF.

The gene calls are TRBV5-6 and TRBJ2-7; 11 bases are a match to TRBD2. This CDR3 spans 16 amino acids. Looked up from germline, CDR1 is SGHDT and CDR2 is YYEEEE. Trimming removed 6 bases from V and 3 bases from J; junction bases left unmatched: 11. The CDR3 loop is CASTPMTSGVNYEQYF. The CDR3 nucleotides read TGTGCCAGCACCCCGATGACTAGCGGGGTGAACTACGAGCAGTACTTC.

The chain links TRBV13 to TRBJ2-7, with TRBD1 matching 8 bases. The germline V gene has CDR1 PRHDT and CDR2 FYEKMQ (reference sequence). V gave up 5 bases and J gave up 3 bases; unmatched junction bases: 12. This CDR3 spans 16 amino acids. CDR3 residues: CASSRLGGQGYYEQYF. The CDR3 region has the DNA TGTGCCAGCAGCCGACTTGGCGGACAGGGCTACTACGAGCAGTACTTC.

The chain links TRBV5-1 to TRBJ2-3; 7 positions match TRBD2. V trimming: 6 bases; J trimming: 0 bases; junction bases outside the gene matches: 4. CDR1 is SGHRS, CDR2 YFSETQ, per germline. The CDR3 runs to 14 residues. CDR3 DNA: TGCGCCAGCATGAGGCGGGGGAGCACAGATACGCAGTATTTT. Encoded protein: CASMRRGSTDTQYF.

The genes are TRBV15 and TRBJ2-2, with D possibly TRBD2 on 6 matching bases. The CDR3 length is 16 residues. Between the trimmed V and J ends, which lost 2 bases and 2 bases, there was a span of 12 bases. Germline V CDR1 and CDR2: LNHNV, YYDKDF (reference sequence). CDR3 loop: CATSRPRGGNTGELFF. CDR3 bases: TGTGCCACCAGCAGACCGCGGGGAGGCAACACCGGGGAGCTGTTTTTT.